A single sample gave rise to the 24 T cell receptor beta chains below, sequenced in a study of cytomegalovirus exposure and HLA in healthy donors. The PCR made use of 60 Vbeta and 13 Jbeta primers. Sequencing used immunoSEQ multiplex PCR; TCRdb keeps in-frame clones, though not all of them. The sample lists 100,000 to 120,000 clones, 65% to 85% occurring once. Sequencing was performed on PBMCs. The source is a woman aged 18-29 years in good health and CMV-seronegative.

There are a few counts of this clone. The V gene is TRBV4-2, the J gene TRBJ2-1, with a possible D match to TRBD2 (5 bases). The CDR3 runs 15 residues. The germline gives CDR1 LGHNA, CDR2 YNFKEQ. V gave up 6 bases and J gave up 3 bases, with 15 bases separating them. The CDR3 DNA reads TGTGCCAGCAGTCCCGACGGGATTTTCTACAATGAGCAGTTCTTC. Its protein is CASSPDGIFYNEQFF.

The chain employs TRBV6-1 and TRBJ1-1; D uncertain. V dropped 3 bases and J dropped 3 bases, with 17 bases sitting between them. The CDR3 length is 16 residues. Germline V lookup: CDR1 MNHNS, CDR2 SASEGT. The CDR3 here is CASSDLTNRRYTEAFF. CDR3 bases: TGTGCCAGCAGTGACCTCACGAACCGGCGGTACACTGAAGCTTTCTTT.

The chain combines TRBV11-2 with TRBJ2-5; 8 nucleotides agree with TRBD1. CDR1 is SGHAT and CDR2 is FQNNGV in the germline V gene. The CDR3 is 16 amino acids. J lost 0 bases, V lost 5 bases, and 8 bases had no gene match. This chain's CDR3 is CASSVRGPIDQETQYF. The CDR3 DNA reads as TGTGCCAGCAGCGTCAGGGGGCCGATTGACCAAGAGACCCAGTACTTC.

In regard to this clone: Other nucleotide sequences in the sample specify the same CDR3. V is TRBV5-1 and J is TRBJ1-1, with TRBD1 identical over 9 bases. Trimming cost V 4 bases and J 0 bases; bases outside gene matches: 10. The germline V gene has CDR1 SGHRS and CDR2 YFSETQ. CDR3 length: 17 residues. CDR3 DNA sequence: TGCGCCAGCAGCCTCTTAGGACAGGGGTCGTTGAACACTGAAGCTTTCTTT. This gives the protein CASSLLGQGSLNTEAFF.

V and J are TRBV4-1 and TRBJ1-2, with 8 bases lining up with TRBD1. CDR3 length: 16 residues. The V and J ends lost 3 bases and 4 bases, in that order; junction bases with no gene match: 10. CDR1 is MGHRA, CDR2 YSYEKL, per germline. CDR3 nucleotide sequence: TGCGCCAGCAGCCAGGCTTACAGGGGGGCTGGCTATGGCTACACCTTC. Its protein product is CASSQAYRGAGYGYTF.

This clone was counted a few times. V gene TRBV5-6 combines with J gene TRBJ1-3; D is ambiguous. This CDR3 has 14 amino acids. Per germline, CDR1 SGHDT and CDR2 YYEEEE. Trimming removed 0 bases from V and 3 bases from J, with 7 bases in between. DNA of the CDR3: TGTGCCAGCAGCTTGGAGACATTTGGAAACACCATATATTTT. It translates to CASSLETFGNTIYF. The variable domain in full, completed from reference TRBV5-6 and TRBJ1-3, reads DAGVTQSPTHLIKTRGQQVTLRCSPKSGHDTVSWYQQALGQGPQFIFQYYEEEERQRGNFPDRFSGHQFPNYSSELNVNALLLGDSALYLCASSLETFGNTIYFGEGSWLTVV.

The chain recombines TRBV30 with TRBJ1-4; tentatively, D is TRBD1 (5 bases). Germline V gives CDR1 GTSNPN, CDR2 SVGIG (reference sequence). The CDR3 is 16 residues long. V was shortened by 0 bases and J by 3 bases, with 14 bases between the two germline ends. The chain's CDR3 is CAWSVMQGGSNEKLFF. The CDR3 DNA is TGTGCCTGGAGTGTAATGCAGGGTGGTTCTAATGAAAAACTGTTTTTT. The variable domain in full, completed from reference TRBV30 and TRBJ1-4, reads SQTIHQWPATLVQPVGSPLSLECTVEGTSNPNLYWYRQAAGRGLQLLFYSVGIGQISSEVPQNLSASRPQDRQFILSSKKLLLSDSGFYLCAWSVMQGGSNEKLFFGSGTQLSVL.

This chain uses TRBV7-2 with TRBJ2-1; 7 bases line up with TRBD1. The V gene's germline CDR1 is SGHTA and CDR2 FQGNSA. The CDR3 has 14 amino acids. V lost 0 bases and J lost 6; bases outside the gene matches: 2. DNA for the CDR3: TGTGCCAGCAGCTTAGCACGACAGGGCAATGAGCAGTTCTTC. Its translation is CASSLARQGNEQFF.

The chain is built from TRBV5-6 and TRBJ1-3, with D tentatively TRBD1 (5 bases). Looked up from germline, CDR1 is SGHDT and CDR2 is YYEEEE. This CDR3 contains 14 residues. Between the trimmed V and J ends, which lost 1 base and 6 bases, there was a span of 11 bases. The CDR3 bases are TGTGCCAGCAGCTTGTCAGGGTACGAAAACACCATATATTTT. Protein product: CASSLSGYENTIYF.

V is TRBV6-4 and J is TRBJ2-1; 13 bases match TRBD2. CDR1 is MRHNA and CDR2 is SNTAGT in the germline V gene. There are 16 residues in the CDR3. The ends lost 6 bases at V and 8 bases at J; junction bases unmatched: 10. The chain's CDR3 is CASSRTGTSGVYEQFF. CDR3 coding DNA: TGTGCCAGCAGCCGTACCGGGACTAGCGGGGTTTATGAGCAGTTCTTC.

This clone has more than one count but fewer than ten. The same CDR3 also results from other DNA sequences found in this sample. The rearrangement joins TRBV6-5 to TRBJ1-2, with D hard to call. The germline V and J ends were trimmed by 7 bases and 2 bases, with 11 bases remaining between them. Germline V lookup: CDR1 MNHEY, CDR2 SVGAGI. The CDR3 contains 13 residues. As DNA, the CDR3 is TGTGCCAGCAACCCCGGCGGGAACTATGGCTACACCTTC. It codes for CASNPGGNYGYTF.

This clone occurred a few times. This rearrangement joins TRBV12-5 to TRBJ1-2; D is undetermined. Germline CDR1 reads LGHNT; CDR2 reads FRNRAP. The CDR3 runs to 16 residues. V dropped 0 bases and J dropped 4 bases, with 15 bases sitting between them. The chain's CDR3 is CASGLVIGGLVYGYTF. The CDR3 DNA is TGTGCTAGTGGTTTGGTGATTGGAGGCCTAGTCTATGGCTACACCTTC.

The V call is TRBV18, the J call TRBJ1-1; 11 nucleotides line up with TRBD1. Germline values: CDR1 KGHSH, CDR2 LQKENI. After removal of 3 bases from V and 6 bases from J, the junction contained 6 bases not matched to a gene. The CDR3 consists of 15 residues. The CDR3 region has the DNA TGTGCCAGCTCACCGGACAGGGGGCTAGGGTCTGAAGCTTTCTTT. Translated: CASSPDRGLGSEAFF.

The rearrangement uses TRBV5-1 and TRBJ2-2; D is uncertain. Trimming removed 0 bases from V and 7 bases from J, with 4 bases in between. The CDR3 runs 12 residues. Germline assignment: CDR1 SGHRS and CDR2 YFSETQ. CDR3 nucleotides: TGCGCCAGCAGCTTGGGAGGCGGGGAGCTGTTTTTT. This translates into CASSLGGGELFF.

This chain joins TRBV11-2 and TRBJ2-7; perhaps TRBD2 as D (5 bases). Trimming removed 3 bases from V and 6 bases from J, with 15 bases in between. The CDR3 covers 14 residues. Germline loops: CDR1 SGHAT, CDR2 FQNNGV. The chain's CDR3 is CASSFITREGEQYF. DNA for the CDR3: TGTGCCAGCAGCTTTATTACACGCGAGGGCGAGCAGTACTTC.

This rearrangement joins TRBV5-1 to TRBJ2-1; 10 nucleotides match TRBD2. This CDR3 contains 17 residues. Unmatched junction bases numbered 11, after V lost 4 bases and J lost 4 bases. CDR1 is SGHRS and CDR2 is YFSETQ in the germline V gene. The CDR3 loop is CASSKPKVTSGYNEQFF. The DNA of the CDR3 is TGCGCCAGCAGCAAACCGAAAGTGACTAGCGGGTACAATGAGCAGTTCTTC.

This chain connects TRBV5-1 to TRBJ1-4; D perhaps matches TRBD1 (5 bases). The V end was cut by 4 bases, the J end by 0 bases, with 10 bases between. The CDR3 spans 15 residues. The germline V gene has CDR1 SGHRS and CDR2 YFSETQ. The CDR3 DNA reads as TGCGCCAGCAGCACCGGGGGAGCAACTAATGAAAAACTGTTTTTT. Translated: CASSTGGATNEKLFF. The whole variable domain, remainder taken from reference TRBV5-1 and TRBJ1-4, is KAGVTQTPRYLIKTRGQQVTLSCSPISGHRSVSWYQQTPGQGLQFLFEYFSETQRNKGNFPGRFSGRQFSNSRSEMNVSTLELGDSALYLCASSTGGATNEKLFFGSGTQLSVL.

V gene TRBV2 combines with J gene TRBJ2-3; D unresolved. Germline V gene lookup returns CDR1 SNHLY and CDR2 FYNNEI. This CDR3 is built from 13 residues. Trimming shortened V by 6 bases and J by 0 bases, and 7 bases separated the two germline ends. In DNA form, the CDR3 reads TGTGCCAGCAGGGAGCCCAGCACAGATACGCAGTATTTT. Protein: CASREPSTDTQYF.

The V gene is TRBV4-1, the J gene TRBJ1-6, with D unclear. CDR1 and CDR2 from the germline V gene are MGHRA and YSYEKL. There are 13 residues in the CDR3. V lost 1 base and J 7 bases, leaving 5 bases between the germline ends. The CDR3 spells CASSQVPNSPLHF. In DNA, the CDR3 is TGCGCCAGCAGCCAAGTTCCGAATTCACCCCTCCACTTT.

This clone has a handful of counts. The J gene is TRBJ1-1, the V gene TRBV6-1; D possibly corresponds to TRBD1 (5 bases). Germline V gene lookup returns CDR1 MNHNS and CDR2 SASEGT. The CDR3 is made up of 12 amino acids. V dropped 6 bases and J dropped 5 bases, with 10 bases sitting between them. The CDR3 coding sequence is TGTGCCAGCAGATTAGGGGAAACTGAAGCTTTCTTT. This encodes CASRLGETEAFF.

CDR3 protein: CAISGVAGELFF. CDR3 in DNA: TGTGCCATCAGTGGGGTAGCTGGGGAGCTGTTTTTT. The chain links TRBV10-3 to TRBJ2-2; D gene uncertain. The germline V gene has CDR1 ENHRY and CDR2 SYGVKD. CDR3 length equals 12 residues. Trimming stripped 4 bases from V and 8 bases from J, with 8 bases between.

The genes are TRBV5-8 and TRBJ1-6; D not certain. V was shortened by 0 bases and J by 8 bases, with 12 bases between the two germline ends. Per the germline V gene, CDR1 is SGHTS and CDR2 is YDEGEE. The CDR3 is 15 residues long. The CDR3: CASSLGGGAHSPLHF. In nucleotides, the CDR3 is TGTGCCAGCAGCTTGGGAGGAGGAGCTCATTCACCCCTCCACTTT.

The genes are TRBV7-9 and TRBJ2-7, with 10 bases identical to TRBD2. The CDR3 is made up of 16 amino acids. Germline-derived CDR1 and CDR2 are SEHNR and FQNEAQ (reference sequence). V shed 1 base, J shed 4 bases, and the junction held 7 bases outside the gene matches. CDR3 region: CASSLEVAGGPYEQYF. The DNA of the CDR3 is TGTGCCAGCAGCTTAGAGGTAGCGGGAGGCCCTTACGAGCAGTACTTC.

For the CDR3, the DNA is TGTGCCAGCAGACTAGCGGGAGGGCCTGGTACGCAGTATTTT. Its translation is CASRLAGGPGTQYF. V and J are TRBV6-5 and TRBJ2-3, with TRBD2 matching over 13 bases. V dropped 6 bases and J dropped 8; count of bases not matched to a gene: 5. The germline CDR1 and CDR2 sequences are MNHEY and SVGAGI. The CDR3 is made up of 14 amino acids.